The sample holds many counts of the clone carrying this T cell receptor beta chain. Antigen unknown. Amplified TCR beta CDR3 regions came from RNA transcripts. The primer set for the first-round RT-PCR of the TCR CDR3 was HTBI. TCRdb analysed the multiplex PCR reads with MiXCR anew, one entry per CDR3 protein. Of hundreds of thousands of distinct CDR3 sequences in the sample, 15% to 20% were seen once. This sample stems from a study of T cells in Graves' hyperthyroidism and ophthalmopathy. Findings and limits, study-wide: The model predicted ophthalmopathy a median roughly six months before onset.

Ophthalmopathy in the patients scored at least 3 on Clinical Activity Score and at least 4 on NOSPECS grade, lasting under 3 months. Pregnant or lactating patients were excluded, as were those with uncontrolled infection or other autoimmune disease. The PBMCs were sourced from fresh peripheral blood (around 9.9 ml). The CDR3 is 14 residues long. Trimming pared 0 bases from V and 6 bases from J, leaving 11 bases between. Per germline, CDR1 LNHNV and CDR2 YYDKDF (reference sequence). The genes are TRBV15 and TRBJ1-1; possibly TRBD1 for D (5 bases). The TCR was taken from a woman aged 18-30 years with Graves' ophthalmopathy. The sequenced sample consisted of blood. The CDR3 is CATSRDLTDAEAFF. The CDR3 DNA reads TGTGCCACCAGCAGAGATTTGACAGACGCTGAAGCTTTCTTT.